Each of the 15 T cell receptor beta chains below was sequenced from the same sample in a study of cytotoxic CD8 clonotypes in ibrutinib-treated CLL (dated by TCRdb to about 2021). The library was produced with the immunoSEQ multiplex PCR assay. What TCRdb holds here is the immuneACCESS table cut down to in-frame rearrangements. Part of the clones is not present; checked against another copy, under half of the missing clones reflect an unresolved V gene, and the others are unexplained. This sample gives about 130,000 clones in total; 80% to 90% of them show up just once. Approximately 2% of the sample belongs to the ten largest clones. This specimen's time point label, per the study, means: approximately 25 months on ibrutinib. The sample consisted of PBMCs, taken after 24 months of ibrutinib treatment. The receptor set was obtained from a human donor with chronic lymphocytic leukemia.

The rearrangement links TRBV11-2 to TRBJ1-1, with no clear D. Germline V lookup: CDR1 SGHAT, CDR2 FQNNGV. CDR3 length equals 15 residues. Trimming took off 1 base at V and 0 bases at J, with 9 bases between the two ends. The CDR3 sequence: CASSLVSGMNTEAFF. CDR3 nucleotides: TGTGCCAGCAGCTTAGTTTCGGGGATGAACACTGAAGCTTTCTTT.

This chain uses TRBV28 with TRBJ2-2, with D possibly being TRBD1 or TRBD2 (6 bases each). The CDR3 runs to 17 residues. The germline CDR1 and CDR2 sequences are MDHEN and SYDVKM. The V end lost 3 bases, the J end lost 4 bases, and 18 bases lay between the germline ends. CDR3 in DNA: TGTGCCAGCAGTTTTCAACATCGGGGGCGTGTCACCGGGGAGCTGTTTTTT. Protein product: CASSFQHRGRVTGELFF.

The CDR3: CASSQGTASYEQYF. DNA for the CDR3: TGCGCCAGCAGCCAAGGGACAGCCTCCTACGAGCAGTACTTC. V gene TRBV4-3 combines with J gene TRBJ2-7; the D gene is possibly TRBD1 (6 bases). V was pared by 1 base and J by 0 bases, with 7 bases between. Looked up from germline, CDR1 is LGHNA and CDR2 is YSLEER. The CDR3 has 14 residues.

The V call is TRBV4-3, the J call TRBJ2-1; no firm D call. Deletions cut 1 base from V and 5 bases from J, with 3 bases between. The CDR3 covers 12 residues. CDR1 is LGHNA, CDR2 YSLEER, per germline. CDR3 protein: CASSQAHNEQFF. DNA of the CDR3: TGCGCCAGCAGCCAAGCCCACAATGAGCAGTTCTTC.

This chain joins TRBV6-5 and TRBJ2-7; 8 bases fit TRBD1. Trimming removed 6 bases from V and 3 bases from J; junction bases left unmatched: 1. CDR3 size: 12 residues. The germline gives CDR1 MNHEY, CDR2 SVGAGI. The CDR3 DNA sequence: TGTGCCAGCAGCAGGGGGCTCTACGAGCAGTACTTC. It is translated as CASSRGLYEQYF.

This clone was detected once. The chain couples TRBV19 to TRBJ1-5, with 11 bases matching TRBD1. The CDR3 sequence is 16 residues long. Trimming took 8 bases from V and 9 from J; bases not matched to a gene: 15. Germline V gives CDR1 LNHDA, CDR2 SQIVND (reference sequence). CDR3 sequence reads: CASHSWTGGKKRPQHF. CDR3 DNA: TGTGCCAGTCATTCCTGGACAGGGGGCAAGAAGCGGCCCCAGCATTTT.

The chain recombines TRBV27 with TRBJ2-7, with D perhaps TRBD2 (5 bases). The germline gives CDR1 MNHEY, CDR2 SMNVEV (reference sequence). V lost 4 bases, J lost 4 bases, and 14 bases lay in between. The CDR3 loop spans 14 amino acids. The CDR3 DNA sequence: TGTGCCAGCAGTTATCGGGCTAGCCGATACGAGCAGTACTTC. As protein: CASSYRASRYEQYF.

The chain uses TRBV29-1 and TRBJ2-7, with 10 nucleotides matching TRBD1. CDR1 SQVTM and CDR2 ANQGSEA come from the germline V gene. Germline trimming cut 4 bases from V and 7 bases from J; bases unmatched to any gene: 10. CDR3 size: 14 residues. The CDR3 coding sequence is TGCAGCGTTGGTGGGCCGGGACAGGGGACGGAGCAGTACTTC. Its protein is CSVGGPGQGTEQYF.

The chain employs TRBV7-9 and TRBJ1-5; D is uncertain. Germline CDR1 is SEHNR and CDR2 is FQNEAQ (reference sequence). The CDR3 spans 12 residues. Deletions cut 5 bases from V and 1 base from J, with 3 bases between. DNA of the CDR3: TGTGCCAGCAGCCTAAGCAATCAGCCCCAGCATTTT. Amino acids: CASSLSNQPQHF.

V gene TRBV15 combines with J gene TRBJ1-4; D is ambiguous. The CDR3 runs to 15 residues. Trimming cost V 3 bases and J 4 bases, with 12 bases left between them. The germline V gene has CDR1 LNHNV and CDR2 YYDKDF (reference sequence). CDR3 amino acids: CATSSRLTNNEKLFF. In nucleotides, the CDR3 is TGTGCCACCAGCAGCCGACTGACGAATAATGAAAAACTGTTTTTT.

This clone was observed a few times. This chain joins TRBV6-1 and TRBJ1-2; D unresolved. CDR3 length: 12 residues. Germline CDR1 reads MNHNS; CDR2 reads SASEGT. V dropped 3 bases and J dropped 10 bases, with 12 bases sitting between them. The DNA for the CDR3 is TGTGCCAGCAGTGACACGGAGGTCCACTACACCTTC. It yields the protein CASSDTEVHYTF.

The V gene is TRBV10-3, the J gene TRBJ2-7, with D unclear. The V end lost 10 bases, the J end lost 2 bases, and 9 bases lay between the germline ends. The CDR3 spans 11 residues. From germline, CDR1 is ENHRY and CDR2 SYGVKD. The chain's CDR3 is CATSFTYEQYF. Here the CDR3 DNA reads TGTGCCACCTCCTTCACCTACGAGCAGTACTTC.

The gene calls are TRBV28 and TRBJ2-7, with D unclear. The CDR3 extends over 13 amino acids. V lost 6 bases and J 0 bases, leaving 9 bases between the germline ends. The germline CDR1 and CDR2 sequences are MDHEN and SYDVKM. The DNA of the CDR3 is TGTGCCAGCAGCCGTGGGCGCTCCTACGAGCAGTACTTC. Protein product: CASSRGRSYEQYF. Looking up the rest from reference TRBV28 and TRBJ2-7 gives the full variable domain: DVKVTQSSRYLVKRTGEKVFLECVQDMDHENMFWYRQDPGLGLRLIYFSYDVKMKEKGDIPEGYSVSREKKERFSLILESASTNQTSMYLCASSRGRSYEQYFGPGTRLTVT.

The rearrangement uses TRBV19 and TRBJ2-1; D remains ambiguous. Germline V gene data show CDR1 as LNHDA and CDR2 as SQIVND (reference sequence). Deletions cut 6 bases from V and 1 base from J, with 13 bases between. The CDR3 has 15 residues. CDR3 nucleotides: TGTGCCAGTAGCCTAATACCGGGTTCCTACAATGAGCAGTTCTTC. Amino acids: CASSLIPGSYNEQFF.

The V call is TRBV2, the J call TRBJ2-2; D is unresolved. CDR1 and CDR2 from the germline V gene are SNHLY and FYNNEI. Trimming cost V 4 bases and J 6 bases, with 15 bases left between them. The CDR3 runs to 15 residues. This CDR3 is CASSGDPSKPGELFF. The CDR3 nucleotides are TGTGCCAGCAGTGGCGATCCAAGTAAACCCGGGGAGCTGTTTTTT.